The present entry profiles one T cell receptor (beta chain) with its context. This entry belongs to a study of control samples from healthy donors and cancer patients. V lost 6 bases and J lost 0, with 15 bases in between. From germline, CDR1 is LNHDA and CDR2 SQIVND (reference sequence). The length of the CDR3 is 16 residues. Clones were read by immunoSEQ multiplex PCR, and TCRdb kept only the in-frame ones, dropping some. The profile shows around 79,000 clones, roughly 93% of them singletons. The clonotype originates from a woman aged 40 to 50 with lung cancer. This chain links TRBV19 with TRBJ2-1; TRBD1 might be the D (5 bases). The sample was PBMCs. CDR3 nucleotides: TGTGCCAGTAGCCTAATGACAGCAAGCTCCTACAATGAGCAGTTCTTC. It specifies CASSLMTASSYNEQFF.